The T cell receptor (beta chain) under discussion was sequenced for a study of immune cell composition in non-small cell lung cancer (dated by TCRdb to about 2017). For context, the study as a whole: Histologic subtype, mainly lung adenocarcinoma or squamous cell carcinoma, was assigned on the basis of H&E together with p63, CK5, Napsin A and TTF-1 immunohistochemistry. Adaptive Biotechnologies TCR-beta sequencing was carried out on 34 paired NSCLC tumour and non-adjacent lung specimens, as well as on around 25 tumour-only specimens. For supplementary cohort #1, made up of 10 lung adenocarcinoma cases, paired tumour/lung TCR-beta sequencing was done and TIL populations were generated so that tumour reactivity could be assessed. Several tumour specimens with TCR-beta data were rare histological subtypes and were excluded from the subtype comparisons.

With respect to this clone: Its antigen remains unidentified. No much larger clonotype is one base removed from it; base qualities were not supplied.

What the work shows at the level of the full study, not this receptor alone: Nearly half of NSCLC cases had tumour-associated clones >0.5%, with 75% to 80% of squamous carcinomas showing such clones compared with 33% of adenocarcinomas. Top 10 clone scores and productive clonality were significantly higher in lung squamous cell carcinoma than in lung adenocarcinoma tumours. Only nine to eleven cases were included in the reactivity cohort, and sequence sharing between tumour-reactive clones and the dominant in vivo tumour-associated clones was not shown. Across nine to eleven adenocarcinoma cases, the maximal tumour-associated clone frequency showed a strong correlation with TIL tumour reactivity, but overall clonality showed no such correlation. No significant correlation was found between smoking pack-years and tumour TCR-beta clonality.

TCR-beta CDR3 regions were amplified from genomic DNA by a two-step multiplex PCR, with the second step adding Illumina-compatible adaptors. TCR-beta immunosequencing was performed on an Illumina platform as a commercial immunoSEQ service. The original pipeline was this. Repertoires were summarised by productive clonality and by Top 10 Clones, defined as the percentage of T-cell templates derived from the ten most frequent sequences. Values of productive clonality ranged from 0 to 1, with a monoclonal population indicated by a value of 1. Tumour-associated clones, identified using log10 scatter plots, were defined as sequences that made up at least 0.1% of tumour T-cell templates and were not found in the matched non-adjacent lung. Two-group comparisons used Student's t-tests, stages used ANOVA, and relationships used linear regression, analysed in GraphPad Prism7 and R. Sourced from immuneACCESS, this table was stored by TCRdb with only in-frame sequences that have V and J called. A share of the clones is absent; for the studies checked, an unresolved V gene accounts for under half, and the remainder has no known explanation. From that table come the V and J calls and clone size; the DNA was used to work out D and trimming. For this sample the table gives under 9,000 clones, of which about 70% were detected only once. The leading ten clones occupy approximately 7.7% of the sample.

Genomic DNA was isolated with the QIAamp DNA kit from frozen aliquots of single-cell suspensions that had not been sorted. The tumour samples consisted of non-small cell lung cancer tissue that had been surgically resected. Tissues were received within 2 hours of resection and processed immediately into single-cell suspensions. Tissue was mechanically dissociated and enzymatically digested with DNase I, collagenase I and hyaluronidase for around 27 minutes at 37 °C, then filtered and RBC-lysed. The receptor was derived from a human donor with non-small cell lung cancer. The sequenced sample was lung tumor tissue.

The DNA is as follows: TGTGCCAGCAGTTACCGCGCGGAAAGCAATTCACCCCTCCACTTT. Its amino acids are CASSYRAESNSPLHF. The sequence is built from TRBV6-5 and TRBJ1-6; no D segment can be confidently identified. The CDR3 covers 15 residues, taking in both the cysteine and the phenylalanine. The retained sequence is limited to the CDR3, 45 bases, with the frame set at the first base. The junction shows trimming of 2 bases on V and 7 bases on J, plus 12 bases between the germline ends. For CDR1 and CDR2, the germline V gene lists MNHEY and SVGAGI.